This TCR beta chain was sequenced during a study of blood T cells in healthy people across ages. Whole-study findings and limits: Compared with aged donors, long-lived donors showed fewer expanded clones, suggesting selection.

This clonotype was seen more than once but under ten times. Its antigen is unknown. The germline V and J ends were trimmed by 10 bases and 7 bases, with 16 bases remaining between them. The CDR3 runs to 12 residues. The germline V gene has CDR1 MNHEY and CDR2 SVGAGI. With a J-beta primer mix and a sample-barcoded 5' primer, a second PCR ran about 7 to 12 cycles. TCRdb redid the calling of the 5' RACE reads with MiXCR, one entry per CDR3 protein. The sample includes 750,000 to 1,000,000 distinct CDR3 sequences, about 28% of them seen just once. These same data were also listed under a study on T cells of mothers and their children.

This TCR came from a woman in her thirties or forties in good health. The sequenced sample was blood. This chain connects TRBV6-5 to TRBJ1-2; a weak D match, TRBD1 (6 bases). CDR3 sequence: CATGDRLGGYTF. The CDR3, as DNA: TGTGCCACAGGAGACAGGTTGGGTGGCTACACCTTC.